Listed below are T cell receptor beta chains from one sample, sequenced in a study of beta chain bispecific antibodies for T cell cancers. TCRdb re-called the 5' RACE reads with MiXCR, one entry per CDR3 protein. The table shows about 8,800 distinct CDR3 sequences, with about 2.4% occurring only once. Antigens of these TCRs are unknown. This specimen consisted of T cells from a healthy donor cultured with Jurkat leukemia cells, obtained from a culture containing an anti-CD19 bispecific antibody. Receptors originate from a human donor in good health. Some clones in this sample may be carry-over from other donors' samples. Both conserved end residues are part of each CDR3. D genes are given only for firm matches. Size tells how often a clone was seen (once, few, many) or the class of an expanded clone, and some rows leave it out.

j_call | v_call | clone_size | d_call | cdr3_nt | cdr3_aa
TRBJ2-5 | TRBV29-1 | many | TRBD2 | TGCAGCGTTGTCGGGAGGACCGAGGGGACCCAGTACTTC | CSVVGRTEGTQYF
TRBJ2-7 | TRBV5-1 | many | . | TGCGCCAGCAGCTTGGCCGAAGACTACGAGCAGTACTTC | CASSLAEDYEQYF
TRBJ2-2 | TRBV5-1 | many | TRBD1 | TGCGCCAGCAGCTGGGAAACTACAGGGCCCAGGGGGACCGGGGAGCTGTTTTTT | CASSWETTGPRGTGELFF
TRBJ2-7 | TRBV9 | many | . | TGTGCCAGCAGCGTTTCGGGGGGCCCGGTCTCCTACGAGCAGTACTTC | CASSVSGGPVSYEQYF
TRBJ2-7 | TRBV5-1 | many | . | TGCGCCAGCAGCCCGGCCAGTAACGGGAACTACGAGCAGTACTTC | CASSPASNGNYEQYF
TRBJ1-3 | TRBV27 | many | TRBD1 | TGTGCCAGCAGTCCGGGACAGAGTGGAAACACCATATATTTT | CASSPGQSGNTIYF
TRBJ2-3 | TRBV5-4 | few | TRBD1 | TGTGCCAGCAGCTTCAGGGGGCCCACAGATACGCAGTATTTT | CASSFRGPTDTQYF
TRBJ1-2 | TRBV5-6 | many | . | TGTGCCAGCAGCTTGGAGTTTGGGGCAGGGGATTTAGATGGCTACACCTTC | CASSLEFGAGDLDGYTF
TRBJ2-5 | TRBV3-1 | many | TRBD2 | TGTGCCAGCAGCCCGACTAGCGGGGGGGCCGGAGAGACCCAGTACTTC | CASSPTSGGAGETQYF
TRBJ2-3 | TRBV28 | few | . | TGTGCCAGCAGTTTATTGGGTAGCACAGATACGCAGTATTTT | CASSLLGSTDTQYF
TRBJ1-2 | TRBV29-1 | many | TRBD1 | TGCAGCGTTCTTCATAAGCACCCGGGACAGCTGAACTATGGCTACACCTTC | CSVLHKHPGQLNYGYTF
TRBJ1-1 | TRBV19 | . | TRBD1 | TGTGCCACCATTACGACAGGGGGCTGGGTCACTGAAGCTTTCTTT | CATITTGGWVTEAFF
TRBJ2-1 | TRBV20-1 | medium-sized | . | TGCAGTGCTAGAGATAGCCCCGCGGGGCATGAGCAGTTCTTC | CSARDSPAGHEQFF
TRBJ1-5 | TRBV12-3/TRBV12-4 | many | . | TGTGCCAGCAGTTCAGGGCAGCCCCAGCATTTT | CASSSGQPQHF
TRBJ2-7 | TRBV19 | many | . | TGTGCCAGTAGTATAGGGGACTCCTACGAGCAGTACTTC | CASSIGDSYEQYF
TRBJ1-2 | TRBV19 | many | TRBD1 | TGTGCCAGTAGTATGGGACAGGTCGACAGCTATGGCTACACCTTC | CASSMGQVDSYGYTF
TRBJ1-3 | TRBV10-3 | many | . | TGTGCCTTGAACTCTGGAAACACCATATATTTT | CALNSGNTIYF
TRBJ1-5 | TRBV6-5 | many | . | TGTGCCAGCAGTTACTCGGGCAAGGGCGGCAATCAGCCCCAGCATTTT | CASSYSGKGGNQPQHF
TRBJ2-1 | TRBV5-5 | many | TRBD1 | TGTGCCAGCAGCTTAGACAGGGGATGGGTTTCATACAATGAGCAGTTCTTC | CASSLDRGWVSYNEQFF
TRBJ2-7 | TRBV6-5 | many | . | TGTGCCAGCAGTTACTCGAGTCCCTACGAGCAGTACTTC | CASSYSSPYEQYF
TRBJ2-7 | TRBV19 | many | TRBD1 | TGTGCCACGGACGACAGGGCCGAGCAGTACTTC | CATDDRAEQYF
TRBJ1-6 | TRBV27 | many | TRBD1 | TGTGCCAGCAGTTTGATGACAGGGACGAATTCACCCCTCCACTTT | CASSLMTGTNSPLHF
TRBJ2-7 | TRBV5-5 | many | . | TGTGCCAGCAGCTTGCCGTTGCGGACGGCCCCCTACGAGCAGTACTTC | CASSLPLRTAPYEQYF
TRBJ2-2 | TRBV3-1 | many | TRBD2 | TGTGCCAGCAGCCCGGGACTAGCGGGTGGCACCGGGGAGCTGTTTTTT | CASSPGLAGGTGELFF
TRBJ1-1 | TRBV29-1 | many | . | TGCAGCATAACGGTGGACAATGAAGCTTTCTTT | CSITVDNEAFF
TRBJ1-6 | TRBV7-3 | many | . | TGTGCCAGCAGCTTAACGTTGGGGAATTCACCCCTCCACTTT | CASSLTLGNSPLHF
TRBJ2-7 | TRBV25-1 | many | . | TGTGCCAGCAGCTACAGGGCAACCTACGAGCAGTACTTC | CASSYRATYEQYF
TRBJ2-2 | TRBV15 | medium-sized | . | TGTGCCACCAGCAGAGAACCAGGGACCAACACCGGGGAGCTGTTTTTT | CATSREPGTNTGELFF
TRBJ2-5 | TRBV5-1 | many | . | TGCGCCAGCAGCTTGTCCCCGGGGGACCAAGAGACCCAGTACTTC | CASSLSPGDQETQYF
TRBJ2-2 | TRBV5-4 | . | . | TGTGCCAGCAGCCAGGAGAAGGGGGGCGGGGAGCTGTTTTTT | CASSQEKGGGELFF
TRBJ1-3 | TRBV5-1 | many | . | TGCGCCAGCAGCGTGGACGGGCTTGGAAACACCATATATTTT | CASSVDGLGNTIYF